This TCR beta chain was retrieved from a study of identical twins. This CDR3 comprises 15 residues. Germline-derived CDR1 and CDR2 are SGHAT and FQNNGV. The germline V and J ends were trimmed by 1 base and 1 base, with 10 bases remaining between them. A remark on this clonotype: The antigen is undetermined.

Study results and caveats: The study found that models underestimated out-of-frame TCR alpha sharing in monozygotic twins. Abundant beta clonotypes from cord blood had fewer insertions, unlike memory repertoires, which showed none.

A universal primer site was added by template switching, and unique molecular identifiers were carried by the cDNA. TCRdb ran MiXCR on the 5' RACE reads and lists one entry per CDR3 protein. The sample holds 250,000 to 350,000 distinct CDR3 sequences, roughly 10% seen once. All donors were healthy Caucasians. These records were also assigned to another study, of yellow fever vaccine responses in identical twins.

The rearrangement uses TRBV11-2 and TRBJ2-5; D not resolved. Sequenced sample: CD8+ T cells sorted from blood. The TCR comes from a woman under 30 in good health. The CDR3 sequence: CASSLAPRTQETQYF. The CDR3 bases are TGTGCCAGCAGCTTAGCTCCAAGGACCCAAGAGACCCAGTACTTC.